The rows below give T cell receptor beta chains drawn from one sample of a study of technical replicates of blood from a handful of donors. The protocol was immunoSEQ multiplex PCR, while the TCRdb copy is restricted to in-frame clones and leaves out a portion. The sample includes tens of thousands of clones, 95% to 97% of them seen just once. Sequenced sample: T cells isolated from PBMCs. The receptor source for this set is a human donor in good health. Both conserved end residues are part of each CDR3. Each record gives: D gene, V gene, J gene, clone size, CDR3 protein, CDR3 DNA. A D gene is named only where the DNA matches it firmly. A clone size is listed for some rows: how often the clone was seen (once, few, many), or a class if it is expanded.

-	TRBV28	TRBJ1-4	-	CAVQDATNEKLFF	TGTGCCGTACAGGATGCAACTAATGAAAAACTGTTTTTT
-	TRBV6-5	TRBJ2-7	-	CASSYSGGGSYEQYF	TGTGCCAGCAGTTACTCAGGGGGAGGGTCCTACGAGCAGTACTTC
TRBD1	TRBV19	TRBJ2-1	-	CASRAGGNEQFF	TGTGCCAGTAGGGCAGGGGGAAATGAGCAGTTCTTC
-	TRBV2	TRBJ2-7	-	CASSEPLHEQYF	TGTGCCAGCAGTGAACCCCTCCACGAGCAGTACTTC
TRBD2	TRBV27	TRBJ2-3	-	CASNPWGGGTDTQYF	TGTGCCAGCAATCCCTGGGGGGGAGGCACAGATACGCAGTATTTT
-	TRBV5-1	TRBJ2-3	-	CASSFGTDTQYF	TGCGCCAGCAGCTTCGGCACAGATACGCAGTATTTT
TRBD2	TRBV10-3	TRBJ2-3	-	CAISGGAGGTDTQYF	TGTGCCATCAGTGGTGGGGCGGGAGGCACAGATACGCAGTATTTT
-	TRBV4-1	TRBJ1-4	-	CASSQVGADEKLFF	TGCGCCAGCAGCCAAGTGGGCGCTGATGAAAAACTGTTTTTT
TRBD2	TRBV29-1	TRBJ2-1	-	CSAGLASNEQFF	TGCAGCGCGGGACTAGCGTCCAATGAGCAGTTCTTC
TRBD2	TRBV19	TRBJ2-7	-	CASSWTSGYEQYF	TGTGCCAGTAGTTGGACTAGCGGTTACGAGCAGTACTTC
TRBD1	TRBV18	TRBJ1-1	-	CASSDRENTEAFF	TGTGCCAGCTCAGACAGGGAAAACACTGAAGCTTTCTTT
-	TRBV10-2	TRBJ2-7	-	CASRAGERYEQYF	TGCGCCAGCAGGGCTGGGGAGAGATACGAGCAGTACTTC
-	TRBV7-9	TRBJ2-7	-	CASMGRSYEQYF	TGTGCCAGCATGGGGCGCTCCTACGAGCAGTACTTC
-	TRBV5-1	TRBJ1-2	-	CASSPDGGRTYGYTF	TGCGCCAGCAGCCCGGACGGGGGGCGAACCTATGGCTACACCTTC
-	TRBV10-3	TRBJ2-7	-	CAIMGDNEDEQYF	TGTGCCATCATGGGGGACAATGAAGACGAGCAGTACTTC
-	TRBV11-3	TRBJ2-2	-	CASSFRAGKNTGELFF	TGTGCCAGCAGCTTTAGGGCGGGCAAGAACACCGGGGAGCTGTTTTTT
-	TRBV27	TRBJ2-7	-	CASSLFSSDEQYF	TGTGCCAGCAGTCTCTTCTCTAGCGACGAGCAGTACTTC
-	TRBV11-1	TRBJ2-3	-	CASKAGGDTQYF	TGTGCCAGCAAAGCGGGCGGAGATACGCAGTATTTT
-	TRBV7-9	TRBJ1-2	-	CASSPSESVYGYTF	TGTGCCAGCAGCCCCTCGGAGAGCGTCTATGGCTACACCTTC
TRBD1	TRBV6-5	TRBJ1-2	-	CASSQELTGVNGYTF	TGTGCCAGCAGTCAGGAACTAACAGGGGTGAATGGCTACACCTTC
TRBD2	TRBV5-1	TRBJ2-1	-	CASSAPSGSTYNEQFF	TGCGCCAGCAGCGCCCCTAGCGGGAGCACCTACAATGAGCAGTTCTTC
-	TRBV7-8	TRBJ1-4	-	CASRSSRTDYEKLFF	TGTGCCAGCAGATCTAGTAGAACTGACTATGAAAAACTGTTTTTT
-	TRBV11-2	TRBJ2-3	-	CASSPRGSPADTQYF	TGTGCCAGCAGCCCCCGGGGTAGCCCGGCAGATACGCAGTATTTT
-	TRBV9	TRBJ2-6	-	CASSVGAGATGANVLTF	TGTGCCAGCAGCGTAGGGGCAGGGGCGACTGGGGCCAACGTCCTGACTTTC
-	TRBV6-6	TRBJ1-5	-	CASSSQGGGQPQHF	TGTGCCAGCAGTTCTCAGGGAGGGGGTCAGCCCCAGCATTTT
TRBD2	TRBV27	TRBJ2-7	-	CASSPSGGGYEQYF	TGTGCCAGCAGTCCCTCGGGAGGGGGGTACGAGCAGTACTTC
TRBD1	TRBV6-5	TRBJ1-2	-	CASSFGQGNYGYTF	TGTGCCAGCAGTTTTGGACAGGGAAACTATGGCTACACCTTC
TRBD1	TRBV29-1	TRBJ2-7	-	CSGQTGSRYEQYF	TGCAGCGGGCAGACAGGGTCCAGGTACGAGCAGTACTTC
TRBD1	TRBV6-5	TRBJ1-5	-	CASGRQGAHQPQHF	TGTGCCAGCGGCCGACAGGGGGCTCATCAGCCCCAGCATTTT
TRBD1	TRBV9	TRBJ1-1	once	CASSVAFRDSEAFF	TGTGCCAGCAGCGTAGCTTTCCGGGACAGTGAAGCTTTCTTT